The present entry profiles one T cell receptor beta chain with its context. Expressed TCRB transcripts were sequenced, since all the RNA that had been isolated was reverse transcribed. TCRdb's copy holds only in-frame clones and misses some; the assay was immunoSEQ multiplex PCR. Of a few hundred thousand clones listed, 14% are singletons. This CDR3 spans 13 amino acids. Trimming cost V 4 bases and J 8 bases, with 15 bases left between them. The germline gives CDR1 SGHDT, CDR2 YYEEEE. The data stem from a study of beta chain features in type 1 diabetes. Sequencing was performed on central memory CD4+ T cells from blood. This chain links TRBV5-6 with TRBJ1-2; unclear D gene. This clonotype was sampled from a man aged 25-40 years in good health. CDR3 nucleotides: TGTGCCAGCAGCGCCTCACACTCGGAAGGCTACACCTTC. This gives the protein CASSASHSEGYTF.